This T cell receptor (beta chain) was identified in a study of T cell repertoires in aging, cancer and after chemotherapy. As for the study in general: Patients with glioblastoma brain tumors were sampled before and after temozolomide-based therapy. Study-wide results and limits: Age-matched healthy donors had significantly more diverse, less clonal blood TCR repertoires than untreated cancer patients.

Germline V gives CDR1 LNHDA, CDR2 SQIVND (reference sequence). This CDR3 region has 16 residues. Trimming removed 3 bases at V and 12 bases at J, with 21 bases between. Amplification of TCR beta used genomic DNA extracted from peripheral blood. As for this clonotype: The target antigen is unknown. This may come from a read error, since a much larger clone is one base off.

TRB rearrangements spanning V, D and J were amplified using mixed TRB-A/B primers. TCRdb re-analysed the multiplex PCR reads in MiXCR, keeping a single row per CDR3 protein. The profile shows about 2,900 distinct CDR3 sequences, approximately 24% of them singletons. This chain joins TRBV19 and TRBJ1-6; D unclear. The clonotype comes from a human donor with a solid tumor. Sequencing input: blood. CDR3 sequence (DNA): TGTGCCAGTAGTATGTATAAGGGAAACAGAGACTTACCCCTCCACTTT. Encoded protein: CASSMYKGNRDLPLHF.